This is a list of T cell receptor beta chains from one sample in a study of shared clonotypes between healthy human individuals. The assay was immunoSEQ multiplex PCR, and TCRdb's table has in-frame clones only and misses some. The table records some 2.1 million clones, around 96% of them present only once. The sample taken for sequencing was naive CD8+ T cells sorted from blood. All receptors come from a man between 18 and 35 years old in good health. Each CDR3 is given with its conserved first and last residue. Fields, in order: J gene, V gene, CDR3 protein.

>TRBJ2-7|TRBV5-8
CATEDRAYEQYF
>TRBJ2-7|TRBV19
CASSIPGLVEQYF
>TRBJ2-3|TRBV27
CASSLGPKDLQGAIDTQYF
>TRBJ2-1|TRBV2
CASSEDYSGGDLYNEQFF
>TRBJ1-6|TRBV6-5
CASSFGRNYNSPLHF
>TRBJ2-7|TRBV4-3
CASSQGVDSYEQYF
>TRBJ2-3|TRBV2
CASSDDGGRYTDTQYF
>TRBJ2-7|TRBV5-6
CASSLSSHLTYEQYF
>TRBJ2-7|TRBV29-1
CSVGTARTEQYF
>TRBJ2-3|TRBV5-1
CASRPRGAPTDTQYF
>TRBJ2-7|TRBV11-2
CASSLIPWYEQYF